The present T cell receptor beta chain was sequenced within a study of blood T cell repertoires in COVID-19. Study overall: Acute-phase and convalescent COVID-19 samples originated in the United States, Italy and Spain.

As originally analysed: By means of reference gene primer amplification, nucleated cell counts were estimated. Measured with immunoSEQ multiplex PCR; TCRdb has only the in-frame clones, and not every one. From that table come the V and J calls and clone size; the DNA was used to work out D and trimming. The sample holds around 110,000 clones, 70% to 90% seen once. CDR1 and CDR2 from the germline V gene are LGHDT and YNNKEL (reference sequence). CDR3 length equals 16 residues. The junction had 11 bases not matched to a gene; V was cut back by 5 bases and J by 7 bases. The V and J genes are TRBV3-1 (or the pseudogene TRBV3-2) and TRBJ1-6; 7 nucleotides match TRBD1. Sequencing input: peripheral blood. This TCR was sampled from a man in his forties or fifties with active or convalescent COVID-19. Written as DNA, the CDR3 is TGTGCCAGCAGCTCCACAGGGGAGATGAGGAATTCACCCCTCCACTTT. As protein: CASSSTGEMRNSPLHF.